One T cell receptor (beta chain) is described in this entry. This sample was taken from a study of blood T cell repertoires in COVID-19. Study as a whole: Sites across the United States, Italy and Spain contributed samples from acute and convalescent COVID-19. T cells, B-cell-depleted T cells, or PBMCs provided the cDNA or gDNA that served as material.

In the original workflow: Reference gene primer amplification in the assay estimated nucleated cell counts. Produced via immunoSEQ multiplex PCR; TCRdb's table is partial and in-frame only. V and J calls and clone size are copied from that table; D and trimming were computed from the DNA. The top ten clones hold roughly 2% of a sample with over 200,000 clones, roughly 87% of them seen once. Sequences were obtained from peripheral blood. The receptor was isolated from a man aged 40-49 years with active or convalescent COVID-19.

The CDR3 bases are TGCGCCAGCTCCGCAACTAGCGGGGGAATTTACTACAATGAGCAGTTCTTC. Its translation: CASSATSGGIYYNEQFF. The chain is built from TRBV5-1 and TRBJ2-1; 11 bases align to TRBD2. V lost 7 bases, J lost 3 bases, and 12 bases stayed unmatched. CDR3 length equals 17 residues. The V gene's germline CDR1 is SGHRS and CDR2 YFSETQ.